This T cell receptor (beta chain) was obtained from a study of shared clonotypes between healthy human individuals. Overall study findings and caveats: Some clonotypes were shared by all four sorted-subset donors, while others were not shared. The non-shared ones had lower generation probabilities than the shared ones.

Regarding this clone: Its target is not known.

Everyone who donated was a Caucasian adult who lived in Nashville, Tennessee. Trimming pared 7 bases from V and 1 base from J, leaving 13 bases between. The germline V gene has CDR1 MNHNY and CDR2 SVGAGI (reference sequence). The CDR3 loop spans 14 amino acids. Replicate PCRs for sorted subsets used around 200 ng DNA; this equaled 25,000 to 35,000 T cell genomes. The method was immunoSEQ multiplex PCR; TCRdb's version includes in-frame clones alone and lacks a portion of them. The profile covers 850,000 to 1,200,000 clones, with around 76% appearing a single time and 1.4% taken by the ten largest. This sequence joins TRBV6-6 and TRBJ1-1; D is unresolved. What was sequenced was memory CD4+ T cells sorted from blood. Stated subset: CD45RA-negative fraction. This TCR was recovered from a man aged 18 to 30 in good health. The CDR3 sequence is CASNGRIKNTEAFF. CDR3 coding DNA: TGTGCCAGCAATGGGAGGATCAAGAACACTGAAGCTTTCTTT.